This is a list of T cell receptor beta chains from one sample in a study of radiotherapy plus CTLA-4 blockade in lung cancer. Sequenced by immunoSEQ multiplex PCR; TCRdb stores in-frame clones only, minus some. The table records tens of thousands of clones, about 80% of them present only once. The input for sequencing was peripheral blood, taken from a patient treated with radiotherapy plus ipilimumab. The receptor set was obtained from a human donor with non-small cell lung cancer who had a complete response to radiotherapy plus ipilimumab. Each CDR3 is given with its conserved first and last residue. Each record gives: V gene, clone size, D gene, J gene, CDR3 DNA, CDR3 protein. D genes are given only for firm matches. Clone size, where shown, is once, few, many, or a class for clones that have expanded.

V gene: TRBV18
clone size: .
D gene: .
J gene: TRBJ1-6
CDR3 DNA: TGTGCCAGCTCACCGGGGAGCAATTCACCCCTCCACTTT
CDR3 protein: CASSPGSNSPLHF

V gene: TRBV6-1
clone size: .
D gene: .
J gene: TRBJ1-5
CDR3 DNA: TGTGCCAGCAGTGGAAATACAGGGCATCAGCCCCAGCATTTT
CDR3 protein: CASSGNTGHQPQHF

V gene: TRBV6-1
clone size: .
D gene: .
J gene: TRBJ1-2
CDR3 DNA: TGTGCCAGCAGCGTCGGACTCCAAGATGGCTACACCTTC
CDR3 protein: CASSVGLQDGYTF

V gene: TRBV7-2
clone size: once
D gene: TRBD2
J gene: TRBJ2-7
CDR3 DNA: TGTGCCAGCAGCTTAGTAACTAGCGGGGGGGTCTACGAGCAGTACTTC
CDR3 protein: CASSLVTSGGVYEQYF

V gene: TRBV6-5
clone size: once
D gene: TRBD1
J gene: TRBJ2-7
CDR3 DNA: TGTGCCAGCGGTAGACAGGGTGACTCGAGAGAGCAGTACTTC
CDR3 protein: CASGRQGDSREQYF

V gene: TRBV7-2
clone size: .
D gene: TRBD1
J gene: TRBJ1-3
CDR3 DNA: TGTGCCAGCAGCTTCACAGGGGGCCAGGGAAACACCATATATTTT
CDR3 protein: CASSFTGGQGNTIYF

V gene: TRBV5-6
clone size: .
D gene: TRBD1
J gene: TRBJ1-1
CDR3 DNA: TGTGCCAGCCAGGGACAGGGGTGGACTGAAGCTTTCTTT
CDR3 protein: CASQGQGWTEAFF

V gene: TRBV9
clone size: .
D gene: .
J gene: TRBJ1-3
CDR3 DNA: TGTGCCAGCAGTGTAAGAAGCGGGGCAGAAACTGGAAACACCATATATTTT
CDR3 protein: CASSVRSGAETGNTIYF

V gene: TRBV7-2
clone size: few
D gene: .
J gene: TRBJ2-7
CDR3 DNA: TGTGCCAGCAGCTCACCCGGGGCTAAGGAGCAGTACTTC
CDR3 protein: CASSSPGAKEQYF

V gene: TRBV7-9
clone size: once
D gene: TRBD1
J gene: TRBJ1-3
CDR3 DNA: TGTGCCAGCACCCCTCGGACAGGGCGAAACTCTGGAAACACCATATATTTT
CDR3 protein: CASTPRTGRNSGNTIYF

V gene: TRBV19
clone size: .
D gene: TRBD2
J gene: TRBJ2-3
CDR3 DNA: TGTGCCTCAAGAGATAGGGAGGGCCTCCACTCTGCAGATACGCAGTATTTT
CDR3 protein: CASRDREGLHSADTQYF

V gene: TRBV9
clone size: once
D gene: .
J gene: TRBJ2-2
CDR3 DNA: TGTGCCAGCAGCGTAGATGAGCTGCGAAGCAGTCCCGGGGAGCTGTTTTTT
CDR3 protein: CASSVDELRSSPGELFF

V gene: TRBV30
clone size: .
D gene: .
J gene: TRBJ1-4
CDR3 DNA: TGTGCCTGGAAAATTCAAGGGAATGAAAAACTGTTTTTT
CDR3 protein: CAWKIQGNEKLFF

V gene: TRBV10-3
clone size: .
D gene: .
J gene: TRBJ2-1
CDR3 DNA: TGTGCCATCAGTTCCCTGGCCACCTCCTACAATGAGCAGTTCTTC
CDR3 protein: CAISSLATSYNEQFF

V gene: TRBV6-5
clone size: .
D gene: .
J gene: TRBJ1-1
CDR3 DNA: TGTGCCAGCAGTTACTCGTTGGGGGAGAACACTGAAGCTTTCTTT
CDR3 protein: CASSYSLGENTEAFF

V gene: TRBV2
clone size: .
D gene: TRBD1
J gene: TRBJ1-5
CDR3 DNA: TGTGCCAGCAGTTACCCGGGACAGGGGGCGAATCAGCCCCAGCATTTT
CDR3 protein: CASSYPGQGANQPQHF

V gene: TRBV18
clone size: few
D gene: .
J gene: TRBJ1-1
CDR3 DNA: TGTGCCAGCTCACCAGGTACTGAAGCTTTCTTT
CDR3 protein: CASSPGTEAFF

V gene: TRBV9
clone size: .
D gene: .
J gene: TRBJ2-3
CDR3 DNA: TGTGCCAGCAGCGTAGGCGGGGGCAACCCCACAGATACGCAGTATTTT
CDR3 protein: CASSVGGGNPTDTQYF

V gene: TRBV5-4
clone size: .
D gene: .
J gene: TRBJ2-4
CDR3 DNA: TGTGCCAGCAGCATCCAGGGCATAAAAAACATTCAGTACTTC
CDR3 protein: CASSIQGIKNIQYF

V gene: TRBV7-2
clone size: .
D gene: .
J gene: TRBJ1-6
CDR3 DNA: TGTGCCAGCAGCTCCCAGGGCTCCTATAATTCACCCCTCCACTTT
CDR3 protein: CASSSQGSYNSPLHF

V gene: TRBV9
clone size: .
D gene: TRBD1
J gene: TRBJ1-3
CDR3 DNA: TGTGCCAGCAGCGGGACAGGGAATTCGAACACCATATATTTT
CDR3 protein: CASSGTGNSNTIYF

V gene: TRBV5-5
clone size: .
D gene: .
J gene: TRBJ2-7
CDR3 DNA: TGTGCCAGCAGCTGGCAACAGGGTTACGAGCAGTACTTC
CDR3 protein: CASSWQQGYEQYF

V gene: TRBV2
clone size: .
D gene: .
J gene: TRBJ2-2
CDR3 DNA: TGTGCCAGCAGGTTTACTGACACCGGGGAGCTGTTTTTT
CDR3 protein: CASRFTDTGELFF

V gene: TRBV6-4
clone size: once
D gene: .
J gene: TRBJ2-3
CDR3 DNA: TGTGCCAGCAGTGCTCGGGGATTCGGCACAGATACGCAGTATTTT
CDR3 protein: CASSARGFGTDTQYF

V gene: TRBV5-8
clone size: once
D gene: .
J gene: TRBJ1-5
CDR3 DNA: TGTGCCAGCAGCTTAATAGGGAATCAGCCCCAGCATTTT
CDR3 protein: CASSLIGNQPQHF

V gene: TRBV2
clone size: .
D gene: .
J gene: TRBJ2-1
CDR3 DNA: TGTGCCAGCATGGCACTTCCCTCCTACAATGAGCAGTTCTTC
CDR3 protein: CASMALPSYNEQFF

V gene: TRBV6-5
clone size: .
D gene: .
J gene: TRBJ1-1
CDR3 DNA: TGTGCCAGCAAAGGATTCCCGACAGAGAACACTGAAGCTTTCTTT
CDR3 protein: CASKGFPTENTEAFF

V gene: TRBV2
clone size: .
D gene: TRBD2
J gene: TRBJ2-5
CDR3 DNA: TGTGCCAGCTACATTCATGGGACTAGCGGGCTCCAAGAGACCCAGTACTTC
CDR3 protein: CASYIHGTSGLQETQYF

V gene: TRBV6-5
clone size: few
D gene: TRBD1
J gene: TRBJ1-2
CDR3 DNA: TGTGCCAGCAGTTCTATGGACAGGGTCGAGTATGGCTACACCTTC
CDR3 protein: CASSSMDRVEYGYTF

V gene: TRBV6-6
clone size: .
D gene: .
J gene: TRBJ2-3
CDR3 DNA: TGTGCCAGCAGTCTTACAACCTCTAGCACAGATACGCAGTATTTT
CDR3 protein: CASSLTTSSTDTQYF

V gene: TRBV11-2
clone size: .
D gene: TRBD1
J gene: TRBJ2-4
CDR3 DNA: TGTGCCAGCAGCCGCGGGACAGGGAAAGACATTCAGTACTTC
CDR3 protein: CASSRGTGKDIQYF

V gene: TRBV7-9
clone size: .
D gene: TRBD1
J gene: TRBJ1-2
CDR3 DNA: TGTGCCAGCAGCTTAGAGGGACAGATCTATGGCTACACCTTC
CDR3 protein: CASSLEGQIYGYTF

V gene: TRBV4-3
clone size: .
D gene: .
J gene: TRBJ2-2
CDR3 DNA: TGCGCCAGCAGCCAAGTTGGGGGATTAGAAGAAAACGGGGAGCTGTTTTTT
CDR3 protein: CASSQVGGLEENGELFF

V gene: TRBV2
clone size: .
D gene: .
J gene: TRBJ2-1
CDR3 DNA: TGTGCCAGCAAGGAACTCCGTGGGGGTTCCTACAATGAGCAGTTCTTC
CDR3 protein: CASKELRGGSYNEQFF

V gene: TRBV4-3
clone size: .
D gene: .
J gene: TRBJ1-1
CDR3 DNA: TGCGCCAGCAGCCAAGAGGTCACCGCTGGTGACACTGAAGCTTTCTTT
CDR3 protein: CASSQEVTAGDTEAFF

V gene: TRBV25-1
clone size: .
D gene: .
J gene: TRBJ1-3
CDR3 DNA: TGTGCCAGCAGTGACCCCGGGACCTCTGGAAACACCATATATTTT
CDR3 protein: CASSDPGTSGNTIYF

V gene: TRBV4-3
clone size: once
D gene: TRBD1
J gene: TRBJ1-5
CDR3 DNA: TGCGCCAGCAGCCAAGGTCCCGGGACAGGTTACTATCAGCCCCAGCATTTT
CDR3 protein: CASSQGPGTGYYQPQHF

V gene: TRBV29-1
clone size: .
D gene: .
J gene: TRBJ1-2
CDR3 DNA: TGCAGCGTTGAAATAACCGGGATGGGCTATGGCTACACCTTC
CDR3 protein: CSVEITGMGYGYTF

V gene: TRBV19
clone size: once
D gene: .
J gene: TRBJ2-3
CDR3 DNA: TGTGCCAGTAGCCGGGGCAAAGGCTCTTGGCGCACAGATACGCAGTATTTT
CDR3 protein: CASSRGKGSWRTDTQYF

V gene: TRBV21-1
clone size: .
D gene: .
J gene: TRBJ2-1
CDR3 DNA: TGTGCCAGCAGCAAAAGTAGGGATGACCTCAACAATGAGCAGTTCTTC
CDR3 protein: CASSKSRDDLNNEQFF

V gene: TRBV11-2
clone size: .
D gene: .
J gene: TRBJ2-3
CDR3 DNA: .
CDR3 protein: CASSLVLRASGSTDTQYF

V gene: TRBV19
clone size: .
D gene: TRBD1
J gene: TRBJ1-2
CDR3 DNA: TGTGCCAGTAGGGAGACAGGGGACTACTATGGCTACACCTTC
CDR3 protein: CASRETGDYYGYTF

V gene: TRBV19
clone size: few
D gene: .
J gene: TRBJ1-5
CDR3 DNA: TGTGCCAGTAGTACTACACGGGGGCCAACGCAGCCCCAGCATTTT
CDR3 protein: CASSTTRGPTQPQHF

V gene: TRBV7-9
clone size: .
D gene: .
J gene: TRBJ1-1
CDR3 DNA: TGTGCCAGCCGCGGTCCCCTCAACACTGAAGCTTTCTTT
CDR3 protein: CASRGPLNTEAFF

V gene: TRBV10-3
clone size: few
D gene: .
J gene: TRBJ2-2
CDR3 DNA: TGTGCCATCAGTGAGTGGGACGGGGAGCTGTTTTTT
CDR3 protein: CAISEWDGELFF

V gene: TRBV28
clone size: .
D gene: .
J gene: TRBJ2-5
CDR3 DNA: TGTGCCAGCAGTTTAGCAGAGACCCAGTACTTC
CDR3 protein: CASSLAETQYF

V gene: TRBV5-1
clone size: .
D gene: .
J gene: TRBJ2-3
CDR3 DNA: TGCGCCAGCAGCTTGGACAGAGGGGGCACAGATACGCAGTATTTT
CDR3 protein: CASSLDRGGTDTQYF

V gene: TRBV6-1
clone size: .
D gene: TRBD2
J gene: TRBJ2-1
CDR3 DNA: TGTGCCAGCAGCGAAGGGACTAGTCGGCATGAGCAGTTCTTC
CDR3 protein: CASSEGTSRHEQFF

V gene: TRBV5-4
clone size: .
D gene: .
J gene: TRBJ2-3
CDR3 DNA: TGTGCCAGCAGCTTGGCCAAGGTCACGGGAGTGGGGACAGATACGCAGTATTTT
CDR3 protein: CASSLAKVTGVGTDTQYF

V gene: TRBV18
clone size: .
D gene: .
J gene: TRBJ1-3
CDR3 DNA: TGTGCCAGCTCACCTTCCTCAACGCTAATCGGAAACACCATATATTTT
CDR3 protein: CASSPSSTLIGNTIYF

V gene: TRBV5-1
clone size: .
D gene: TRBD1
J gene: TRBJ2-6
CDR3 DNA: TGCGCCAGCAGCTGGGGACAGGGCGACACTGGGGCCAACGTCCTGACTTTC
CDR3 protein: CASSWGQGDTGANVLTF